This T cell receptor (beta chain) comes out of a study of identifying expanded T cells in peripheral blood. The study, taken as a whole, reports: Over about two and four weeks, about 15 and 18 clones changed, versus approximately 1.1 between replicates. Across healthy donors, higher total template counts meant significantly greater approximately two-week count variance.

This clone was counted a single time. Its antigen is not identified. Collection occurred without any documented infections or immune events in donors. Sequenced by immunoSEQ multiplex PCR; TCRdb stores in-frame clones only, minus some. The top ten hold about 19% of the sample, which has tens of thousands of clones, roughly four fifths seen once. Germline-derived CDR1 and CDR2 are SGHTA and FQGNSA. Trimming left V 4 bases short and J 4 bases short, with 6 bases between. This CDR3 comprises 12 residues. Sequencing was carried out using blood. The chain recombines TRBV7-2 with TRBJ2-3; no reliable D call. The receptor was derived from a person aged 18 to 75 in good health. The CDR3 loop reads CASSSSSDTQYF. The CDR3 DNA sequence: TGTGCCAGCAGCTCTTCATCAGATACGCAGTATTTT.